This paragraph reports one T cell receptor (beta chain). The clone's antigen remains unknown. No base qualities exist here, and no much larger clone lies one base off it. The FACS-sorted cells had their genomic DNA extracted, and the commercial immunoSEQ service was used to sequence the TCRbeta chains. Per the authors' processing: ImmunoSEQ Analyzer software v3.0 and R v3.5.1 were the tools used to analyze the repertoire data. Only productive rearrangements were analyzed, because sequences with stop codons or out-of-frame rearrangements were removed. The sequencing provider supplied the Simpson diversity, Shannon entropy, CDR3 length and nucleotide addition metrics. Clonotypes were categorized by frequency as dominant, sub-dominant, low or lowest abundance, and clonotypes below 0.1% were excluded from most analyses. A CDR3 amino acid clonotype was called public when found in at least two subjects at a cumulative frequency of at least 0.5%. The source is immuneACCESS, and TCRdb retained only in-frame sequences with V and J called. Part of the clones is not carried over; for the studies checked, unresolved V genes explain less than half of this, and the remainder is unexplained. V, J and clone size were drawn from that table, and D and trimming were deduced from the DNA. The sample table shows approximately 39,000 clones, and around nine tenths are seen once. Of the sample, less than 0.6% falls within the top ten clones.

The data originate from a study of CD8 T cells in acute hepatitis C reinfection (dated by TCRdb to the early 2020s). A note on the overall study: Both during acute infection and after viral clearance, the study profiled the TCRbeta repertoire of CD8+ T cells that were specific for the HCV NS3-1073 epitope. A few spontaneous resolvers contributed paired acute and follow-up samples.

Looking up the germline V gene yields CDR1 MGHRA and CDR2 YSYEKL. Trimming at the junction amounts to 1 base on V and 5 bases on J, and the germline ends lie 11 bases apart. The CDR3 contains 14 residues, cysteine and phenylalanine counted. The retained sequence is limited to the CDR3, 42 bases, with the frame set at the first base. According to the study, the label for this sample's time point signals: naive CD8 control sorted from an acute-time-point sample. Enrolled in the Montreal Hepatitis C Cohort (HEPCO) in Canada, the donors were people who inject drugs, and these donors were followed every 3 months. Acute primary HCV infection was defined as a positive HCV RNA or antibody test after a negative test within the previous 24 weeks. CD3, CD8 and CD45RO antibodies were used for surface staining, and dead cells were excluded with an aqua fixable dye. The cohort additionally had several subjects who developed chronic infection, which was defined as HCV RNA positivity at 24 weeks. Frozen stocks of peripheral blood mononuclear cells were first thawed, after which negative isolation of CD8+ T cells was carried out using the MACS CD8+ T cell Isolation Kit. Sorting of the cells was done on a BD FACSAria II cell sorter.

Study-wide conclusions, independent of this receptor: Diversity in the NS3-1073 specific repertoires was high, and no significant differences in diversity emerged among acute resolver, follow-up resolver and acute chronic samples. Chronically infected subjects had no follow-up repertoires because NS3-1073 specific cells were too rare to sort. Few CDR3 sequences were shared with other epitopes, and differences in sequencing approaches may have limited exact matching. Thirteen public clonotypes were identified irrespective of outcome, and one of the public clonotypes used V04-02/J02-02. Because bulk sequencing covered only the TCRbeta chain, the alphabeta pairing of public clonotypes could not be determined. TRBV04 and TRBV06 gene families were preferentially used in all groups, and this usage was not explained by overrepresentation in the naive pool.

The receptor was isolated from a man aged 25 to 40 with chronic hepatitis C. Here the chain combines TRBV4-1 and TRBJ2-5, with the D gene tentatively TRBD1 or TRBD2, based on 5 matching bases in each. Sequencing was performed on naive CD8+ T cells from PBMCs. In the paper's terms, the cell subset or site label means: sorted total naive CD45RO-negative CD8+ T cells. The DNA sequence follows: TGCGCCAGCAGCCAAGCGAGGGGTGGGGAGACCCAGTACTTC. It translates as CASSQARGGETQYF.